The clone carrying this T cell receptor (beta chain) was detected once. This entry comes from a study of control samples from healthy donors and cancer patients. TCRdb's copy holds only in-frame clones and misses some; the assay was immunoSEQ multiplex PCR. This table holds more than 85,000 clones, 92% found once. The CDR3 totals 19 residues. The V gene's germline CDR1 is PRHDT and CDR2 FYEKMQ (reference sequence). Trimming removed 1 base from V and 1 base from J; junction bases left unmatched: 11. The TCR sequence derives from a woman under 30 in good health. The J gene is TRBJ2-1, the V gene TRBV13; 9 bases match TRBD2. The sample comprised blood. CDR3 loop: CASSLVRREGPLSYNEQFF. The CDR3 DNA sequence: TGTGCCAGCAGCTTAGTGCGGCGGGAGGGTCCCCTGTCCTACAATGAGCAGTTCTTC.